What follows are 22 T cell receptor beta chains derived from one specimen sequenced in a study of T cells in Graves' hyperthyroidism and ophthalmopathy (dated by TCRdb to about 2019). Library preparation was by multiplex PCR. TCRdb names Illumina HiSeq 2000 as the instrument used. The TCR beta CDR3 regions were amplified from RNA transcripts. A first-round RT-PCR of the TCR CDR3 used the HTBI primer set with the Qiagen OneStep RT-PCR kit. Starting from the raw public reads, TCRdb applied fastp trimming at Q25, assembled clones with MiXCR and retained in-frame beta chains. Identical CDR3 protein sequences are pooled into one entry, listed with their most common genes and DNA. Here the sample has 250,000 to 300,000 distinct CDR3 sequences; about an eighth occur a single time. The ten largest clonotypes hold around 7.9% of the sample. Input material: blood. All receptors come from a woman aged 30 to 39 with Graves' hyperthyroidism that later progressed to Graves' ophthalmopathy.

This clonotype was detected ten times or more. The V gene is TRBV20-1, the J gene TRBJ2-7, with D possibly called TRBD1 or TRBD2 (5 bases each). The CDR3 runs to 14 residues. Per the germline V gene, CDR1 is DFQATT and CDR2 is SNEGSKA (reference sequence). V lost 6 bases and J lost 2, with 17 bases in between. The CDR3 DNA reads as TGCAGTGCCCCTTACGGGGCTATTACCTACGAGCAGTACTTC. Amino acids: CSAPYGAITYEQYF.

This clonotype showed up many times. The germline gene is not matched at one end of the junction; a read error may be the cause. V is TRBV3-1 and J is TRBJ2-1; no clear D gene. Germline V gene data show CDR1 as LGHDT and CDR2 as YNNKEL (reference sequence). This CDR3 spans 15 amino acids. The CDR3 loop reads CASSIAGRSCNEQFF. The CDR3 DNA sequence: TGTGCCAGCAGCATCGCAGGTAGATCCTGCAATGAGCAGTTCTTC.

The chain is built from TRBV28 and TRBJ1-6; TRBD1 aligns across 10 bases. J lost 8 bases, V lost 3 bases, and 4 bases had no gene match. The CDR3 sequence is 15 residues long. Germline V gene lookup returns CDR1 MDHEN and CDR2 SYDVKM. CDR3 amino acids: CASSFSGTGDSPLHF. The CDR3 DNA is TGTGCCAGCAGTTTCTCCGGGACAGGGGATTCACCCCTCCACTTT.

This clonotype was observed many times. The rearrangement joins TRBV27 to TRBJ1-1, with 7 nucleotides matching TRBD1. Germline loops: CDR1 MNHEY, CDR2 SMNVEV (reference sequence). The CDR3 has 13 amino acids. With 3 bases clipped from V and 4 bases from J, the junction kept 2 bases outside the gene matches. The CDR3 is CASSLTGSTEAFF. The CDR3 coding sequence is TGTGCCAGCAGTTTGACAGGGAGCACTGAAGCTTTCTTT.

Worth noting for this clonotype: Given a much more abundant clone one base away, this may be a read error. The gene calls are TRBV4-3 and TRBJ2-1; D not certain. Germline CDR1 reads LGHNA; CDR2 reads YSLEER. Trimming removed 0 bases at V and 5 bases at J, with 14 bases between. The CDR3 sequence is 16 residues long. CDR3 nucleotide sequence: TGCGCCAGCAGCCAAGAATTCAGTTCGACCAACAATGAGCAGTTCTTC. Its translation is CASSQEFSSTNNEQFF.

This clonotype was seen at least ten times. This rearrangement joins TRBV7-9 to TRBJ2-2; D may correspond to TRBD1 or TRBD2 (6 bases each). V lost 5 bases, J lost 7 bases, and 17 bases lay in between. The CDR3 totals 15 residues. Germline V gene data show CDR1 as SEHNR and CDR2 as FQNEAQ (reference sequence). The CDR3 spells CASSAGGGLSGELFF. The CDR3, as DNA: TGTGCCAGCAGCGCCGGGGGCGGCTTGAGCGGGGAGCTGTTTTTT.

This clonotype was counted only a few times. V is TRBV19 and J is TRBJ1-1; D gene uncertain. Trimming cost V 9 bases and J 7 bases, with 9 bases left between them. The CDR3 spans 10 residues. Germline V CDR1 and CDR2: LNHDA, SQIVND (reference sequence). This chain's CDR3 is CASRGDEAFF. The DNA of the CDR3 is TGTGCCAGCAGAGGAGATGAAGCTTTCTTT.

As regards this clonotype: This may be a read error, as it is one base from a much larger clone. J is TRBJ1-2 and V is TRBV20-1; TRBD1 aligns across 8 bases. CDR1 and CDR2 (germline): DFQATT, SNEGSKA (reference sequence). The CDR3 is made up of 12 amino acids. CDR3 sequence (DNA): TGCAGTGTTAGAGAGACAGGGGTTGGCTACACCTTC. This translates into CSVRETGVGYTF.

V gene TRBV27 combines with J gene TRBJ2-7, with D perhaps TRBD2 (5 bases). Per the germline V gene, CDR1 is MNHEY and CDR2 is SMNVEV (reference sequence). V dropped 4 bases and J dropped 1 base, with 17 bases sitting between them. The CDR3 length is 16 residues. The CDR3 region is CASSSTRTGGSYEQYF. The CDR3 DNA follows: TGTGCCAGCAGTTCTACTCGGACTGGCGGATCCTACGAGCAGTACTTC.

The DNA for the CDR3 is TGTGCCAGCAGCGTGGGGCGGGAGGCCCCTTTGGCGCAGTATTTT. Translated: CASSVGREAPLAQYF. The genes are TRBV9 and TRBJ2-3; 8 bases map to TRBD2. Germline-derived CDR1 and CDR2 are SGDLS and YYNGEE. The CDR3 totals 15 residues. The V segment lost 2 bases and the J segment 10 bases; nucleotides outside the gene matches: 12.

This clonotype was detected ten times or more. The V gene is TRBV6-2 or TRBV6-3, the J gene TRBJ2-7; unclear D gene. CDR3 length: 14 amino acids. CDR1 is MNHEY, CDR2 SVGEGT, per germline. With 4 bases removed from V and 2 bases from J, the gap between germline ends came to 12 bases. CDR3 protein: CASSWGRDAYEQYF. In DNA, the CDR3 is TGTGCCAGCAGTTGGGGTAGGGATGCCTACGAGCAGTACTTC.

This clonotype was seen at least ten times. The V gene is TRBV4-3, the J gene TRBJ2-5; D call uncertain. The CDR3 totals 15 residues. The germline V and J ends were trimmed by 2 bases and 1 base, with 11 bases remaining between them. The germline V gene encodes CDR1 LGHNA and CDR2 YSLEER. The CDR3 loop reads CASSQSLSTQETQYF. The CDR3, as DNA: TGCGCCAGCAGCCAATCCCTTTCGACCCAAGAGACCCAGTACTTC.

To note about this clonotype: This sequence may be a read error, since a much larger clone differs from it by one base. This chain joins TRBV10-3 and TRBJ2-7; D not resolved. The V gene lost 4 bases and the J gene lost 2 bases, with 9 bases spanning the gap. This CDR3 has 13 amino acids. In germline, CDR1 is ENHRY, CDR2 SYGVKD. The CDR3 loop reads CAISAPGTYEQYF. CDR3 in DNA: TGTGCCATCAGTGCCCCAGGCACCTACGAGCAGTACTTC.

Only a few counts were recorded for this clonotype. The chain combines TRBV6-1 with TRBJ2-7; tentatively, D is TRBD1 (5 bases). The V gene lost 11 bases and the J gene lost 0 bases, with 14 bases spanning the gap. The CDR3 loop spans 13 amino acids. The germline gives CDR1 MNHNS, CDR2 SASEGT. CDR3 sequence reads: CAGRGGSSYEQYF. CDR3 DNA sequence: TGTGCCGGAAGGGGCGGAAGCTCCTACGAGCAGTACTTC.

This clonotype was observed a handful of times. The chain joins TRBV4-2 to TRBJ2-5, with TRBD2 matching 7 bases. J gave up 5 bases and V 0 bases, and 6 bases lay outside the gene matches. The CDR3 contains 15 residues. CDR1 is LGHNA, CDR2 YNFKEQ, per germline. The CDR3 region is CASSQEPLASETQYF. As DNA, the CDR3 is TGTGCCAGCAGCCAAGAACCACTAGCGAGTGAGACCCAGTACTTC.

At least ten counts were recorded for this clonotype. The V call is TRBV7-3, the J call TRBJ2-3, with TRBD2 as a possible D gene (6 bases). Germline CDR1 SGHTA, CDR2 FQGTGA. Deletions cut 5 bases from V and 8 bases from J, with 14 bases between. This CDR3 spans 13 amino acids. The chain's CDR3 is CASSVREKGTQYF. The CDR3 DNA reads TGTGCCAGCAGCGTCCGGGAGAAGGGTACGCAGTATTTT.

This clonotype has ten or more counts. V is TRBV10-3 and J is TRBJ2-7; maybe TRBD1 (6 bases). The CDR3 contains 12 residues. Germline V lookup: CDR1 ENHRY, CDR2 SYGVKD. The V and J ends lost 10 bases and 6 bases respectively, with 16 bases between them. The CDR3 sequence is CASQDSRLEQYF. The CDR3 DNA is TGTGCCAGCCAGGACAGTAGACTCGAGCAGTACTTC.

This clonotype was recorded many times. This sequence joins TRBV28 and TRBJ1-6; D is unclear. This CDR3 is built from 12 residues. Germline V gene lookup returns CDR1 MDHEN and CDR2 SYDVKM. V lost 6 bases and J 8 bases, leaving 8 bases between the germline ends. This chain's CDR3 is CASSRGYSPLHF. CDR3 sequence (DNA): TGTGCCAGCAGCCGAGGGTATTCACCCCTCCACTTT. The complete variable domain, with remaining parts taken from reference TRBV28 and TRBJ1-6, reads DVKVTQSSRYLVKRTGEKVFLECVQDMDHENMFWYRQDPGLGLRLIYFSYDVKMKEKGDIPEGYSVSREKKERFSLILESASTNQTSMYLCASSRGYSPLHFGNGTRLTVT.

There are many counts of this clonotype. This chain connects TRBV6-1 to TRBJ2-5, with TRBD1 identical over 8 bases. Trimming removed 6 bases from V and 4 bases from J; junction bases left unmatched: 4. In germline, CDR1 is MNHNS, CDR2 SASEGT. The CDR3 is 13 residues long. The CDR3 is CASSWTGPETQYF. CDR3 DNA sequence: TGTGCCAGCAGCTGGACAGGGCCAGAGACCCAGTACTTC.

This clonotype was counted ten times or more. The V call is TRBV29-1, the J call TRBJ2-5, with D maybe TRBD1 (6 bases). The CDR3 covers 13 residues. The ends were cut back, 2 bases at V and 7 bases at J, with 14 bases in the middle. CDR1 and CDR2 from the germline V gene are SQVTM and ANQGSEA. CDR3 amino acids: CSVETGILGTQYF. In DNA, the CDR3 is TGCAGCGTTGAAACAGGGATCTTGGGGACCCAGTACTTC.

The chain links TRBV5-4 to TRBJ2-1, with D perhaps matching TRBD1 (5 bases). The CDR3 has 13 amino acids. Trimming removed 0 bases at V and 9 bases at J, with 10 bases between. CDR1 is SGHNT and CDR2 is YYREEE in the germline V gene (reference sequence). The CDR3 protein is CASSLDQQGEQFF. For the CDR3, the DNA is TGTGCCAGCAGCTTGGATCAGCAGGGTGAGCAGTTCTTC.

This clonotype was seen repeatedly, ten times or more. This chain connects TRBV18 to TRBJ1-2; maybe TRBD1 (5 bases). CDR3 size: 12 residues. Trimming pared 6 bases from V and 8 bases from J, leaving 13 bases between. Germline lookup yields CDR1 KGHSH and CDR2 LQKENI. The CDR3 DNA follows: TGTGCCAGCTCGGACACTGACGGCGGCTACACCTTC. As protein: CASSDTDGGYTF.